A single sample is the source of the 11 T cell receptor beta chains below, sequenced in a study of post-analysis software for immune sequencing data. Findings and limits, study-wide: Comparison of patients with controls showed 4 to 6 TRBV segments more frequent in patients, TRBV5-6, TRBV5-1 and TRBV20-1 among them.

For these TCRs, the target antigens are not known. Sequencing libraries made from TCR beta cDNA carried unique molecular identifiers. MiXCR, run by TCRdb on the PCR reads, gives a single entry per CDR3 protein. The sample shows hundreds of thousands of distinct CDR3 sequences, 59% of them seen only once. Sequencing input: blood. The receptor source for this set is a girl aged 2 to 10 with multiple sclerosis.

This clonotype has more than one count but fewer than ten. This sequence joins TRBV20-1 and TRBJ2-7, with a weak D call TRBD1 (5 bases). CDR1 is DFQATT, CDR2 SNEGSKA, per germline (reference sequence). V gave up 3 bases and J gave up 1 base, with 10 bases separating them. This CDR3 comprises 13 residues. DNA of the CDR3: TGCAGTGCTAGCTGGCCAGGGTCCTACGAGCAGTACTTC. Protein sequence: CSASWPGSYEQYF.

This clonotype was seen a few times. The rearrangement links TRBV5-1 to TRBJ2-3; D is perhaps TRBD1 (6 bases). In germline, CDR1 is SGHRS, CDR2 YFSETQ. The germline V and J ends were trimmed by 3 bases and 5 bases, with 19 bases remaining between them. CDR3 length: 16 amino acids. The CDR3 here is CASSWGGQSGGDTQYF. CDR3 nucleotides: TGCGCCAGCAGCTGGGGCGGACAGTCTGGGGGAGATACGCAGTATTTT.

This clonotype occurred a few times. The chain's CDR3 is CATGQVNNEQFF. CDR3 nucleotides: TGTGCCACGGGACAGGTAAACAATGAGCAGTTCTTC. This chain links TRBV6-1 with TRBJ2-1; 8 nucleotides align to TRBD1. V lost 10 bases and J lost 5; bases outside the gene matches: 4. This CDR3 is 12 amino acids long. Germline CDR1 reads MNHNS; CDR2 reads SASEGT.

The chain joins TRBV6-1 to TRBJ2-5; 16 bases line up with TRBD2. This CDR3 region has 18 residues. Germline CDR1 MNHNS, CDR2 SASEGT. Trimming at V came to 6 bases and at J to 4 bases, leaving 11 bases not matched to a gene. The CDR3 DNA reads as TGTGCCAGCAGATCCCCCGGGACTAGCGGGAGGGCCTCAGAGACCCAGTACTTC. As protein: CASRSPGTSGRASETQYF.

The chain recombines TRBV2 with TRBJ2-7, with no clear D. CDR1 is SNHLY, CDR2 FYNNEI, per germline. V lost 3 bases, J lost 1 base, and 13 bases lay in between. This CDR3 is 15 amino acids long. The CDR3 is CASSEVAEASYEQYF. DNA of the CDR3: TGTGCCAGCAGTGAGGTAGCTGAGGCGTCCTACGAGCAGTACTTC. Complete variable domain (other parts from reference TRBV2 and TRBJ2-7): EPEVTQTPSHQVTQMGQEVILRCVPISNHLYFYWYRQILGQKVEFLVSFYNNEISEKSEIFDDQFSVERPDGSNFTLKIRSTKLEDSAMYFCASSEVAEASYEQYFGPGTRLTVT.

This clonotype was observed a handful of times. The CDR3 spells CASSPRTNYNEQFF. The CDR3 DNA is TGTGCCAGCAGCCCACGGACTAACTACAATGAGCAGTTCTTC. The chain recombines TRBV9 with TRBJ2-1, with a possible D match to TRBD2 (6 bases). The ends were cut back, 4 bases at V and 3 bases at J, with 11 bases in the middle. The CDR3 consists of 14 residues. Germline CDR1 reads SGDLS; CDR2 reads YYNGEE.

This clonotype occurred a few times. The rearrangement joins TRBV6-5 to TRBJ2-5, with D perhaps matching TRBD1 (5 bases). Trimming pared 2 bases from V and 11 bases from J, leaving 21 bases between. Germline V gene lookup returns CDR1 MNHEY and CDR2 SVGAGI. The CDR3 contains 15 residues. The CDR3: CASSYTGPLVGEQYF. CDR3 DNA: TGTGCCAGCAGTTACACAGGCCCCTTGGTTGGAGAGCAGTACTTC.

This chain joins TRBV5-1 and TRBJ2-3; weak D call: TRBD2 (7 bases). CDR3 length: 12 residues. With 4 bases removed from V and 10 bases from J, the gap between germline ends came to 13 bases. The germline gives CDR1 SGHRS, CDR2 YFSETQ. The CDR3 DNA is TGCGCCAGCAGCCCCGACGGGGGGCCGCAGTATTTT. Translating it yields CASSPDGGPQYF.

The V gene is TRBV2, the J gene TRBJ2-3; D is possibly TRBD2 (6 bases). The CDR3 extends over 14 amino acids. The V end lost 6 bases, the J end lost 2 bases, and 12 bases lay between the germline ends. CDR1 is SNHLY, CDR2 FYNNEI, per germline. The CDR3 bases are TGTGCCAGCAGCCCAGCGGACTACACAGATACGCAGTATTTT. Protein product: CASSPADYTDTQYF.

The rearrangement joins TRBV29-1 to TRBJ1-4; D unresolved. The V end was cut by 4 bases, the J end by 8 bases, with 8 bases between. Germline loops: CDR1 SQVTM, CDR2 ANQGSEA. The length of the CDR3 is 11 residues. The CDR3 sequence is CSVAGREKLFF. For the CDR3, the DNA is TGCAGCGTTGCCGGCAGAGAAAAACTGTTTTTT.

V usage is TRBV10-3 and J usage is TRBJ1-1; D is uncertain. Deletions cut 8 bases from V and 0 bases from J, with 13 bases between. Looked up from germline, CDR1 is ENHRY and CDR2 is SYGVKD. The CDR3 has 14 residues. This chain's CDR3 is CAIRYDGMNTEAFF. The DNA for the CDR3 is TGTGCCATCCGGTACGATGGGATGAACACTGAAGCTTTCTTT.